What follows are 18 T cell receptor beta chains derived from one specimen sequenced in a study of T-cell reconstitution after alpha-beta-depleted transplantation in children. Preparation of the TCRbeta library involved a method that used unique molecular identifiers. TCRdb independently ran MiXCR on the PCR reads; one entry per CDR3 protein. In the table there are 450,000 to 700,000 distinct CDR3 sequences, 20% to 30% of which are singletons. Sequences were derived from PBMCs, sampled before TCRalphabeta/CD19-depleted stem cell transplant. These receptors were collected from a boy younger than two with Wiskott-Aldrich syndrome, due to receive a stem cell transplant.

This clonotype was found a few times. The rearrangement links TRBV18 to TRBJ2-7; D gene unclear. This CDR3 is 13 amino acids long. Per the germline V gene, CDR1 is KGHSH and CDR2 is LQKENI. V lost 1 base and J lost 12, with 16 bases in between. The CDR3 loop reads CASSPLPTSNRYF. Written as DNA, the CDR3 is TGTGCCAGCTCACCACTCCCGACTTCCAATCGGTACTTC.

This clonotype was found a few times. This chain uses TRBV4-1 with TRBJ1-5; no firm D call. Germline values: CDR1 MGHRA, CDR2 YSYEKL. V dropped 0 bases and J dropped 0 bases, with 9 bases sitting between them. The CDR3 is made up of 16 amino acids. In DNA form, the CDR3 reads TGCGCCAGCAGCCAAGAGACCAGATATAGCAATCAGCCCCAGCATTTT. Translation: CASSQETRYSNQPQHF.

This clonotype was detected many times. CDR3 bases: TGCGCCAGCAGCTTTGGGACAGGGGCAAATCAGCCCCAGCATTTT. It yields the protein CASSFGTGANQPQHF. V gene TRBV5-1 combines with J gene TRBJ1-5; TRBD1 matches at 10 bases. Trimming took 2 bases from V and 4 from J; bases not matched to a gene: 3. Germline CDR1 reads SGHRS; CDR2 reads YFSETQ. The CDR3 covers 15 residues.

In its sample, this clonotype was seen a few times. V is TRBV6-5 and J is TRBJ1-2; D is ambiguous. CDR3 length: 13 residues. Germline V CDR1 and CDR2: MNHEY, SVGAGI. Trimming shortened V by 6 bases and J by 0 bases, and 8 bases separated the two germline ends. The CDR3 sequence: CASSYSPNYGYTF. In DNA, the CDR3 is TGTGCCAGCAGCTACAGTCCTAACTATGGCTACACCTTC.

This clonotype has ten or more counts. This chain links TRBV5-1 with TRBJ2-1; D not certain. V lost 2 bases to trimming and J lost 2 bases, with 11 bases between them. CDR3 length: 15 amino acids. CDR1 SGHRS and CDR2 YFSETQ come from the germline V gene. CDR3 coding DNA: TGCGCCAGCAGCTTCACAATAGGGACCTACAATGAGCAGTTCTTC. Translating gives CASSFTIGTYNEQFF.

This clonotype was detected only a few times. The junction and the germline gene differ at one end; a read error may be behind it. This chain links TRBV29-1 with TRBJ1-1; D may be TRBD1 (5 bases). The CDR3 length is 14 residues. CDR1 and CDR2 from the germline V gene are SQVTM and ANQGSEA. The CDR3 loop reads CSVEGGLLNTDAFF. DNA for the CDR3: TGCAGCGTTGAAGGGGGACTACTGAACACTGACGCTTTCTTT.

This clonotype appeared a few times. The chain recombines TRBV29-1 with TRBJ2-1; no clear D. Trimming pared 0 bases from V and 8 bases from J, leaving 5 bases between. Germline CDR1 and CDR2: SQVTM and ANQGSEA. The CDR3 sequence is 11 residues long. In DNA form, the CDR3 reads TGCAGCGTTGAAGAAGGGTATGAGCAGTTCTTC. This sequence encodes CSVEEGYEQFF.

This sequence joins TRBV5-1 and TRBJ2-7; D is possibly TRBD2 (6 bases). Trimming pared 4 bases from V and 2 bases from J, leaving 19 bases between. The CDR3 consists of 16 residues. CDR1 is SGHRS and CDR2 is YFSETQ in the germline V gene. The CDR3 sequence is CASSPPGAGGTYEQYF. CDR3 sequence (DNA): TGCGCCAGCAGCCCTCCTGGGGCAGGAGGGACCTACGAGCAGTACTTC.

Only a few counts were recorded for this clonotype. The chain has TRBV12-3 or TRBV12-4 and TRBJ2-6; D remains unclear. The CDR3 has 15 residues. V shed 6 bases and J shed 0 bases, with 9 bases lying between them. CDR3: CASSQSISGANVLTF. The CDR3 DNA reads TGTGCCAGCAGCCAGAGCATCTCTGGGGCCAACGTCCTGACTTTC.

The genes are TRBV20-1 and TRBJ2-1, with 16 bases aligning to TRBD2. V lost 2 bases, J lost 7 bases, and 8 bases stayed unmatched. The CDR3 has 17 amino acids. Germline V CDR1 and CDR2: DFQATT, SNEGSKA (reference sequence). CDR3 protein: CSARKSGTSGRANEQFF. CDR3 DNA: TGCAGTGCTAGAAAATCAGGGACTAGCGGGAGGGCGAATGAGCAGTTCTTC.

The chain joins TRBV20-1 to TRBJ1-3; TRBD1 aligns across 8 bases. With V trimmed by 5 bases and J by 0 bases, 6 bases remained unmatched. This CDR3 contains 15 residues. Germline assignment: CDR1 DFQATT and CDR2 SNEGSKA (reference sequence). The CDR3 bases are TGCAGTGCTCCCGGGACAGGAGACTCTGGAAACACCATATATTTT. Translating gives CSAPGTGDSGNTIYF.

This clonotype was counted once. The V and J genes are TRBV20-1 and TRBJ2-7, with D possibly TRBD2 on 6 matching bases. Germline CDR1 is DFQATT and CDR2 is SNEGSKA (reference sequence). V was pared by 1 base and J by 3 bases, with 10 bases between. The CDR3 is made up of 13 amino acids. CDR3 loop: CSARGEARYEQYF. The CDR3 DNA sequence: TGCAGTGCTAGAGGGGAGGCCCGCTACGAGCAGTACTTC.

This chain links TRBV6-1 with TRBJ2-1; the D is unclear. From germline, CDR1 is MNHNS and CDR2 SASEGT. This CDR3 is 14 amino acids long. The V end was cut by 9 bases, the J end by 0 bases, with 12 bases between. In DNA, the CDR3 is TGTGCCAGTTCCGTGGCGGACTCCTACAATGAGCAGTTCTTC. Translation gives CASSVADSYNEQFF.

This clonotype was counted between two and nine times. The CDR3 bases are TGCGCCAGCAGCTTGGGCGCCGGGACAGGGGACACAGATACGCAGTATTTT. This encodes CASSLGAGTGDTDTQYF. The chain uses TRBV5-1 and TRBJ2-3; 10 bases map to TRBD1. Germline CDR1 is SGHRS and CDR2 is YFSETQ. The CDR3 length is 17 residues. V lost 0 bases and J lost 2; bases outside the gene matches: 6.

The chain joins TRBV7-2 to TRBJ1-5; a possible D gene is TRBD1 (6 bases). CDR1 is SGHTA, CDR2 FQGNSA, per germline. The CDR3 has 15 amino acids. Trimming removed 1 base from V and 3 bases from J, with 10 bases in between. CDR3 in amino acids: CASSLGRGPNQPQHF. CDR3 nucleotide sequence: TGTGCCAGCAGCTTAGGCAGGGGTCCCAATCAGCCCCAGCATTTT.

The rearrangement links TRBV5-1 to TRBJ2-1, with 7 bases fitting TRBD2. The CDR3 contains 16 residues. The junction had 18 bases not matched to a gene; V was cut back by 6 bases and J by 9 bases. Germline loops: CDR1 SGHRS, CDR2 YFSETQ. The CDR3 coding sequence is TGCGCCAGCACATCCAAGGAGCGGGATGGGGTGGGTGAGCAGTTCTTC. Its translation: CASTSKERDGVGEQFF.

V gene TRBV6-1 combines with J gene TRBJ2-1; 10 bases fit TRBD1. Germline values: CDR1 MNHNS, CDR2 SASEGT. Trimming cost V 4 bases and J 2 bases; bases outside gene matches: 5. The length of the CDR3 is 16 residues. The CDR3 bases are TGTGCCAGCAGTGGCCGGACAGGGGGGACCTACAATGAGCAGTTCTTC. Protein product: CASSGRTGGTYNEQFF.

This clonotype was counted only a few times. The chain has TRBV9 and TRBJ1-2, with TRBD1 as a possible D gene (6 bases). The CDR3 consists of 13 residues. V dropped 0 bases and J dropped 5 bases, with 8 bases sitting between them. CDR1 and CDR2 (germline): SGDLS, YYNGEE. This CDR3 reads CASSVEGGYGYTF. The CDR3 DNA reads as TGTGCCAGCAGCGTAGAAGGGGGTTATGGCTACACCTTC.